The source of this T cell receptor (beta chain) is a study of human T cells and chemical hapten exposure. About the research overall: The sensitizing agent was 2% DPC, placed on about 2 cm by about 2 cm of upper inner arm skin.

The CDR3 sequence is 15 residues long. V lost 5 bases to trimming and J lost 0 bases, with 10 bases between them. The germline gives CDR1 SGHTA, CDR2 FQGNSA. TCRdb ran MiXCR on the RACE reads and lists one entry per CDR3 protein. The sample shows 74,000 or so distinct CDR3 sequences, approximately 10% of them seen only once. Documented time point: patch test 1, 2 weeks after DPC sensitization. Treatment indicated: therapeutic diphenylcyclopropenone sensitization with weekly scalp DPC. This sequence joins TRBV7-2 and TRBJ1-4; D ambiguous. Here the sequenced sample was whole blood, taken in connection with sensitization to the hapten diphenylcyclopropenone (DPC). The receptor's source is a woman aged 60-70 years with alopecia areata. Some clones in this sample may be carry-over from other donors' samples. In nucleotides, the CDR3 is TGTGCCAGCAGCGCGCCAGGCGCAACTAATGAAAAACTGTTTTTT. It yields the protein CASSAPGATNEKLFF. The full variable domain, its missing parts supplied by reference TRBV7-2 and TRBJ1-4, is GAGVSQSPSNKVTEKGKDVELRCDPISGHTALYWYRQSLGQGLEFLIYFQGNSAPDKSGLPSDRFSAERTGGSVSTLTIQRTQQEDSAVYLCASSAPGATNEKLFFGSGTQLSVL.